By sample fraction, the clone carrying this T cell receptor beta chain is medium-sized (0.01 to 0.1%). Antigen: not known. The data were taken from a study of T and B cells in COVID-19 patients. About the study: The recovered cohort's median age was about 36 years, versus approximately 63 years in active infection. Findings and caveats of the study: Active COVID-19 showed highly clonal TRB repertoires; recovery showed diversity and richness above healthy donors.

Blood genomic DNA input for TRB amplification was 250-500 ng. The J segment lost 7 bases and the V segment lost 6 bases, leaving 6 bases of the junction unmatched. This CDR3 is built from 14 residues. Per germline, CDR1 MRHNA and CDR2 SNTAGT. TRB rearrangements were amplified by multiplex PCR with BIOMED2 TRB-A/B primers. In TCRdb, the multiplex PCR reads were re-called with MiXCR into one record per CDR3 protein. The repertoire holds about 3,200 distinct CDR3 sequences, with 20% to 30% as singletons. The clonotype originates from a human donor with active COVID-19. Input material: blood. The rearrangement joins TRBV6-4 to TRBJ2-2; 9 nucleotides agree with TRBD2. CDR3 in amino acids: CASSAGTSIGELFF. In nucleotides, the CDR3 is TGTGCCAGCAGCGCCGGGACTAGCATCGGGGAGCTGTTTTTT.